The 27 T cell receptor beta chains presented below share a single source sample, sequenced in a study of blood T cell repertoires in COVID-19. Libraries were prepared by immunoSEQ multiplex PCR; TCRdb keeps only in-frame clonotypes and omits some of them. This sample has 85,000 to 100,000 clones, with 79% found just once. Specimen: peripheral blood. The receptors were gathered from a human donor in a cohort sampled during active COVID-19.

The chain links TRBV19 to TRBJ2-7; 12 nucleotides line up with TRBD2. The germline CDR1 and CDR2 sequences are LNHDA and SQIVND (reference sequence). This CDR3 is built from 16 residues. J was trimmed by 1 base and V by 5 bases; bases with no gene match: 6. The CDR3 coding sequence is TGTGCCAGTAGTGGAATGACTAGCGGGGGATCCTACGAGCAGTACTTC. The encoded protein is CASSGMTSGGSYEQYF. Variable domain in full (rest from reference TRBV19 and TRBJ2-7): DGGITQSPKYLFRKEGQNVTLSCEQNLNHDAMYWYRQDPGQGLRLIYYSQIVNDFQKGDIAEGYSVSREKKESFPLTVTSAQKNPTAFYLCASSGMTSGGSYEQYFGPGTRLTVT.

The CDR3 protein is CASPGKGYTF. CDR3 DNA sequence: TGTGCCAGTCCAGGGAAGGGTTACACCTTC. The V and J genes are TRBV6-5 and TRBJ1-2; maybe TRBD1 (5 bases). CDR1 is MNHEY and CDR2 is SVGAGI in the germline V gene. Between the trimmed V and J ends, which lost 9 bases and 11 bases, there was a span of 13 bases. This CDR3 has 10 amino acids.

V gene TRBV7-2 combines with J gene TRBJ1-2; TRBD1 might be the D (5 bases). The V gene's germline CDR1 is SGHTA and CDR2 FQGNSA. The CDR3 length is 14 residues. The V and J ends lost 4 bases and 2 bases respectively, with 11 bases between them. The CDR3 protein is CASSSGWSNYGYTF. Here the CDR3 DNA reads TGTGCCAGCAGCTCAGGGTGGAGCAACTATGGCTACACCTTC.

In this sample, this clone turned up a few times. V usage is TRBV2 and J usage is TRBJ1-1; TRBD1 matches at 9 bases. V gave up 7 bases and J gave up 6 bases; unmatched junction bases: 6. The germline V gene encodes CDR1 SNHLY and CDR2 FYNNEI. This CDR3 region has 13 residues. In nucleotides, the CDR3 is TGTGCCAGCACTATAGACAGGGGGTCTGAAGCTTTCTTT. This codes for CASTIDRGSEAFF.

V is TRBV30 and J is TRBJ1-3, with 8 positions matching TRBD1. The CDR3 is 16 residues long. CDR1 and CDR2 from the germline V gene are GTSNPN and SVGIG (reference sequence). The junction had 9 bases not matched to a gene; V was cut back by 2 bases and J by 3 bases. The CDR3 DNA is TGTGCCTGGAGTAGGGGGGACAGGCTTTTTGGAAACACCATATATTTT. As protein: CAWSRGDRLFGNTIYF.

The chain couples TRBV7-4 to TRBJ2-7; 10 nucleotides agree with TRBD1. The V gene's germline CDR1 is SGHVT and CDR2 SQSDAQ. V was pared by 1 base and J by 2 bases, with 14 bases of the junction left unmatched. The CDR3 totals 19 residues. The CDR3 loop reads CASSLVIRVETGGTYEQYF. CDR3 nucleotide sequence: TGTGCCAGCAGCTTAGTAATCCGGGTGGAGACAGGGGGCACCTACGAGCAGTACTTC.

The CDR3 sequence: CAISQTGLDEKLFF. The DNA of the CDR3 is TGTGCCATCAGCCAGACAGGGCTGGATGAAAAACTGTTTTTT. The chain joins TRBV10-3 to TRBJ1-4; 7 bases map to TRBD1. The V segment lost 6 bases and the J segment 6 bases; nucleotides outside the gene matches: 7. The V gene's germline CDR1 is ENHRY and CDR2 SYGVKD. The CDR3 loop spans 14 amino acids.

The rearrangement uses TRBV27 and TRBJ2-3, with 8 bases matching TRBD2. In germline, CDR1 is MNHEY, CDR2 SMNVEV (reference sequence). Losses at the gene ends were 6 bases for V and 2 bases for J; bases not matched to a gene: 4. CDR3 length: 14 residues. CDR3 sequence: CASSVAGYTDTQYF. The CDR3 DNA is TGTGCCAGCAGCGTAGCGGGATACACAGATACGCAGTATTTT.

This clone was picked up a small number of times. V usage is TRBV5-4 and J usage is TRBJ2-1; D is uncertain. V lost 1 base, J lost 6 bases, and 5 bases lay in between. The germline CDR1 and CDR2 sequences are SGHNT and YYREEE (reference sequence). This CDR3 contains 12 residues. The CDR3: CASSLWANEQFF. The CDR3 DNA sequence: TGTGCCAGCAGCTTGTGGGCCAATGAGCAGTTCTTC.

The genes are TRBV6-5 and TRBJ2-5; 7 nucleotides agree with TRBD2. Germline values: CDR1 MNHEY, CDR2 SVGAGI. The CDR3 has 11 amino acids. CDR3 DNA sequence: TGTGCGGGGGGGGACCAAGAGACCCAGTACTTC. Protein: CAGGDQETQYF.

The V call is TRBV10-3, the J call TRBJ2-7, with 7 bases lining up with TRBD2. The germline V gene has CDR1 ENHRY and CDR2 SYGVKD. This CDR3 has 15 residues. J gave up 0 bases and V 4 bases, and 6 bases lay outside the gene matches. The CDR3 DNA follows: TGTGCCATCAGTGTCGGGACTACCAGCTCCTACGAGCAGTACTTC. This codes for CAISVGTTSSYEQYF.

The chain is built from TRBV5-8 and TRBJ2-1; 7 bases align to TRBD2. This CDR3 comprises 15 residues. CDR1 is SGHTS, CDR2 YDEGEE, per germline. Unmatched junction bases numbered 4, after V lost 4 bases and J lost 0 bases. CDR3 sequence reads: CASSASGASYNEQFF. As DNA, the CDR3 is TGTGCCAGCAGCGCAAGCGGGGCCTCCTACAATGAGCAGTTCTTC.

This chain links TRBV6-5 with TRBJ1-1; D gene uncertain. There are 13 residues in the CDR3. Germline V gene lookup returns CDR1 MNHEY and CDR2 SVGAGI. Trimming left V 6 bases short and J 3 bases short, with 11 bases between. The CDR3 loop reads CASSPLRDTEAFF. CDR3 coding DNA: TGTGCCAGCAGCCCACTACGGGACACTGAAGCTTTCTTT.

The rearrangement links TRBV7-2 to TRBJ2-7, with 9 nucleotides matching TRBD2. Germline loops: CDR1 SGHTA, CDR2 FQGNSA. J was trimmed by 4 bases and V by 6 bases; bases with no gene match: 10. The CDR3 loop spans 15 amino acids. The CDR3 reads CASRIYTGLAYEQYF. In nucleotides, the CDR3 is TGTGCCAGCAGGATTTACACGGGACTAGCTTACGAGCAGTACTTC.

The chain joins TRBV6-5 to TRBJ1-4, with D perhaps TRBD1 (6 bases). Trimming removed 1 base at V and 7 bases at J, with 16 bases between. The CDR3 has 16 residues. Looked up from germline, CDR1 is MNHEY and CDR2 is SVGAGI. The CDR3 protein is CASSYWDTSRAEKLFF. The CDR3 DNA follows: TGTGCCAGCAGTTACTGGGACACTTCGCGGGCTGAAAAACTGTTTTTT.

The V and J genes are TRBV10-2 and TRBJ2-3; 12 bases fit TRBD2. CDR1 and CDR2 (germline): WSHSY, SAAADI. Unmatched junction bases numbered 5, after V lost 7 bases and J lost 3 bases. The CDR3 loop spans 15 amino acids. The CDR3 here is CASTPTSGRTDTQYF. Written as DNA, the CDR3 is TGCGCCAGCACCCCTACTAGCGGGAGGACAGATACGCAGTATTTT.

A single count supports this clone. This chain links TRBV10-3 with TRBJ1-1; 8 nucleotides align to TRBD1. Germline V CDR1 and CDR2: ENHRY, SYGVKD. The J segment lost 1 base and the V segment lost 4 bases, leaving 2 bases of the junction unmatched. The CDR3 totals 14 residues. DNA for the CDR3: TGTGCCATCAGTGCGGGGACAGGGAACACTGAAGCTTTCTTT. Translation: CAISAGTGNTEAFF.

In nucleotides, the CDR3 is TGTGCCAGCAGTTTAACAGGGGTTCAAGATACGCAGTATTTT. Amino acid sequence: CASSLTGVQDTQYF. The V and J genes are TRBV28 and TRBJ2-3; 7 bases fit TRBD1. The ends lost 2 bases at V and 5 bases at J; junction bases unmatched: 4. The CDR3 contains 14 residues. Per germline, CDR1 MDHEN and CDR2 SYDVKM.

CDR3 DNA sequence: TGTGCCAGCAGTGAAAGGGGGAACACCGGGGAGCTGTTTTTT. This gives the protein CASSERGNTGELFF. The chain couples TRBV25-1 to TRBJ2-2; a possible D gene is TRBD1 (5 bases). This CDR3 is 14 amino acids long. V was clipped by 2 bases and J by 1 base, with 5 bases between them. Germline assignment: CDR1 MGHDK and CDR2 SYGVNS.

This chain connects TRBV2 to TRBJ2-7; 13 bases are shared with TRBD2. The CDR3 extends over 14 amino acids. The V gene's germline CDR1 is SNHLY and CDR2 FYNNEI. With V trimmed by 6 bases and J by 4 bases, 3 bases remained unmatched. CDR3 protein: CASRGLAGVYEQYF. CDR3 sequence (DNA): TGTGCCAGCAGAGGACTAGCGGGAGTGTACGAGCAGTACTTC.

This chain links TRBV24-1 with TRBJ1-2, with 7 bases identical to TRBD1. CDR3 length equals 15 residues. CDR1 and CDR2 from the germline V gene are KGHDR and SFDVKD. J gave up 4 bases and V 9 bases, and 13 bases lay outside the gene matches. The CDR3 nucleotides read TGTGCCACCCTAGCCCTCCAGGGGGTGGGCTATGGCTACACCTTC. This codes for CATLALQGVGYGYTF.

This chain connects TRBV4-1 to TRBJ1-1; possibly TRBD1 for D (6 bases). Germline V gives CDR1 MGHRA, CDR2 YSYEKL. With 3 bases removed from V and 4 bases from J, the gap between germline ends came to 15 bases. CDR3 length equals 15 residues. The CDR3 loop is CASSQQTNRVTEAFF. The CDR3 DNA follows: TGCGCCAGCAGCCAGCAAACGAACAGGGTCACTGAAGCTTTCTTT.

The table lists this clone with a few counts. The chain uses TRBV15 and TRBJ2-7; TRBD1 matches at 9 bases. V lost 0 bases and J lost 6; bases outside the gene matches: 9. The CDR3 has 16 residues. Germline V gene data show CDR1 as LNHNV and CDR2 as YYDKDF (reference sequence). The CDR3 reads CATSRDLVGQGGEQYF. The CDR3 region has the DNA TGTGCCACCAGCAGAGATCTGGTGGGACAGGGTGGCGAGCAGTACTTC.

V is TRBV15 and J is TRBJ2-1; TRBD2 aligns across 9 bases. The CDR3 spans 16 residues. Germline assignment: CDR1 LNHNV and CDR2 YYDKDF (reference sequence). J was trimmed by 6 bases and V by 1 base; bases with no gene match: 7. CDR3: CATSRGPSGTINEQFF. The CDR3 nucleotides are TGTGCCACCAGCAGAGGGCCTAGCGGGACCATCAATGAGCAGTTCTTC.

A few counts support this clone. This chain uses TRBV2 with TRBJ1-5, with D maybe TRBD1 (6 bases). Germline V gene data show CDR1 as SNHLY and CDR2 as FYNNEI. CDR3 length: 14 amino acids. The germline V and J ends were trimmed by 6 bases and 7 bases, with 16 bases remaining between them. The CDR3 region has the DNA TGTGCCAGCAGCGATGACAGGTTTTACCAGCCCCAGCATTTT. It codes for CASSDDRFYQPQHF.

The chain employs TRBV11-3 and TRBJ2-1, with TRBD2 matching 9 bases. The junction had 8 bases not matched to a gene; V was cut back by 3 bases and J by 8 bases. The germline V gene encodes CDR1 SGHNT and CDR2 YENEEA. This CDR3 comprises 15 residues. The CDR3: CASSFSPSGNDEQFF. The CDR3 bases are TGTGCCAGCAGCTTTTCCCCTAGCGGGAACGATGAGCAGTTCTTC.

V and J are TRBV28 and TRBJ1-6; weak D call: TRBD1 (5 bases). The V gene lost 3 bases and the J gene lost 4 bases, with 13 bases spanning the gap. Germline assignment: CDR1 MDHEN and CDR2 SYDVKM. The CDR3 contains 16 residues. In nucleotides, the CDR3 is TGTGCCAGCAGTTTCCGATCAGGGTTTTATAATTCACCCCTCCACTTT. Its protein is CASSFRSGFYNSPLHF.